This T cell receptor beta chain was sequenced for a study of Ad26.COV2.S vaccination and SARS-CoV-2 variants. Study findings and constraints: Among vaccine recipients, spike-specific TCR breadth exceeded that of placebo recipients.

The treatment is: about 20 received Ad26.COV2.S at low or high dose, single or two shots; 5 received placebo; per-sample allocation not given. It was on day 63 after the first vaccine or placebo injection that samples were taken. Only one count was recorded for this clone. The antigen is not known. CDR3 length: 16 residues. The germline V and J ends were trimmed by 2 bases and 8 bases, with 21 bases remaining between them. Germline V gives CDR1 MNHNS, CDR2 SASEGT. Produced via immunoSEQ multiplex PCR; TCRdb's table is partial and in-frame only. The sample lists some 480,000 clones, roughly 89% occurring once.

The gene calls are TRBV6-1 and TRBJ1-2; possible D gene TRBD1, 6 bases. Sequencing used peripheral blood, obtained in a trial of Ad26.COV2.S vaccine versus placebo. This receptor was taken from a person between 18 and 59 years old who received the Ad26.COV2.S COVID-19 vaccine or a placebo. The CDR3 loop reads CASSEFRGPYSGGYTF. The CDR3 nucleotides read TGTGCCAGCAGTGAATTTCGGGGGCCCTATTCCGGGGGCTACACCTTC.